Included here is one T cell receptor beta chain sequence, with context. As yet, its antigen is unknown. After autologous stem cell transplantation all patients relapsed, and prior brentuximab vedotin exposure differed between cohorts. Thawed PBMCs were subjected to magnetic negative selection, which yielded isolated CD8+ T cells. These data originate in a study of PD-1 blockade in classical Hodgkin lymphoma. Study at large: Patients had nivolumab dosed at 3 mg/kg, delivered intravenously every 2 weeks. Study-wide findings and caveats: Diversity in CD4+ TCRs, unlike that measured in CD8+ TCRs, had risen significantly by C4D1. The diversity seen at baseline in complete responders resembled that of newly diagnosed patients.

Germline-derived CDR1 and CDR2 are MNHNY and SVGAGI (reference sequence). V was trimmed by 2 bases and J by 5 bases, leaving 9 bases between them. The CDR3 sequence is 13 residues long. Profiled with immunoSEQ multiplex PCR; TCRdb holds only in-frame clones, not every one. The sample carries roughly 2,700 clones, 71% recorded once. The sample in question was CD8+ T cells from blood, obtained at baseline. The chain carries TRBV6-6 and TRBJ2-5; D ambiguous. The receptor was isolated from a human donor with classical Hodgkin lymphoma. In nucleotides, the CDR3 is TGTGCCAGCAGTTACACCCCGTTGGAGACCCAGTACTTC. Translated: CASSYTPLETQYF.